This TCR beta chain came from a study of naive and memory T cell subsets. An equimolar mix of two oligonucleotides served as the beta constant-region primer for TRBC1 and TRBC2. Four rounds of PCR amplified the ligated cDNA using nested alpha and beta constant-region primers plus SP2. An oligonucleotide with the SP2 primer and a 12-nucleotide UMI was ligated to the cDNA 3' end. One entry per CDR3 protein, called by TCRdb with MiXCR from the UMI-ligation and nested PCR reads. The sample records 95,000 to 150,000 distinct CDR3 sequences, 35% to 40% being singletons. CD8 T cells were positively selected from what remained after CD4 positive selection. The trim removed 5 bases at V and 0 bases at J, leaving 9 bases unmatched. This CDR3 contains 16 residues. Germline V gene lookup returns CDR1 KGHSH and CDR2 LQKENI. General study results and limits: Over 85% of naive TCR sequences appeared only once, unlike memory subsets. Naive and memory subsets had different power law exponents for TCR abundance.

This clonotype has a handful of counts. Its cognate antigen is unknown. This clonotype was sampled from a human donor in good health. The sample consisted of central memory CD4+ T cells from blood. The rearrangement links TRBV18 to TRBJ1-1; 7 bases fit TRBD1. The CDR3 here is CASSSFAGGLNTEAFF. As DNA, the CDR3 is TGTGCCAGCTCATCATTCGCAGGGGGACTGAACACTGAAGCTTTCTTT.